Listed here are 26 T cell receptor beta chains from one sample, sequenced in a study of response to subunit inactivated influenza vaccine. TCRdb reprocessed the RT-PCR reads with MiXCR, giving one entry per CDR3 protein. The table lists around 850,000 distinct CDR3 sequences, approximately 17% of them singletons. The input for sequencing was PBMCs from blood, taken 5 to 6 days after vaccination. All receptors derive from a man aged 50-60 years who received an inactivated influenza vaccine.

This clonotype has only a few counts. J is TRBJ2-1 and V is TRBV2; D may match TRBD1 or TRBD2 (5 bases each). The CDR3 is made up of 12 amino acids. Trimming took off 5 bases at V and 9 bases at J, with 11 bases between the two ends. Germline CDR1 is SNHLY and CDR2 is FYNNEI. DNA of the CDR3: TGTGCCAGCAGTCTAGTGGGGGTTGAGCAGTTCTTC. Translation gives CASSLVGVEQFF.

The CDR3: CASSWTGGVGELFF. Written as DNA, the CDR3 is TGTGCCAGCAGTTGGACAGGGGGCGTCGGGGAGCTGTTTTTT. The V call is TRBV12-3 or TRBV12-4, the J call TRBJ2-2, with 11 bases aligning to TRBD1. This CDR3 contains 14 residues. The ends lost 4 bases at V and 7 bases at J; junction bases unmatched: 2.

This clonotype was observed many times. This chain joins TRBV20-1 and TRBJ2-5, with D uncertain. The length of the CDR3 is 15 residues. Per the germline V gene, CDR1 is DFQATT and CDR2 is SNEGSKA (reference sequence). The DNA of the CDR3 is TGCAGCGAGACCCTTACCTTTGATAACCAAGAGACCCAGTACTTC. This gives the protein CSETLTFDNQETQYF.

This clonotype showed up just a few times. The chain employs TRBV27 and TRBJ2-3; 7 bases map to TRBD1. Germline V CDR1 and CDR2: MNHEY, SMNVEV (reference sequence). The V gene end was trimmed by 4 bases and the J gene end by 0 bases; junction bases not matched to a gene: 7. The CDR3 consists of 16 residues. CDR3 sequence (DNA): TGTGCCAGCAGTTATTTAGACAGGGCTAGCACAGATACGCAGTATTTT. Translating it yields CASSYLDRASTDTQYF.

This clonotype was counted only a few times. In DNA, the CDR3 is TGTGCCAGCAGTGAAGTGACGAACACCGGGGAGCTGTTTTTT. This codes for CASSEVTNTGELFF. This chain uses TRBV25-1 with TRBJ2-2; no reliable D call. Looked up from germline, CDR1 is MGHDK and CDR2 is SYGVNS. The CDR3 extends over 14 amino acids. Trimming shortened V by 2 bases and J by 0 bases, and 4 bases separated the two germline ends. The whole variable domain, filled in from reference TRBV25-1 and TRBJ2-2, reads EADIYQTPRYLVIGTGKKITLECSQTMGHDKMYWYQQDPGMELHLIHYSYGVNSTEKGDLSSESTVSRIRTEHFPLTLESARPSHTSQYLCASSEVTNTGELFFGEGSRLTVL.

This clonotype was detected only a few times. J is TRBJ2-2 and V is TRBV5-1; perhaps D is TRBD1 or TRBD2 (5 bases each). The germline gives CDR1 SGHRS, CDR2 YFSETQ. The V end was cut by 4 bases, the J end by 0 bases, with 13 bases between. The CDR3 contains 16 residues. CDR3 DNA sequence: TGCGCCAGCAGCCCCTCAAGGGACGCGAACACCGGGGAGCTGTTTTTT. Its translation is CASSPSRDANTGELFF.

This clonotype occurred a few times. The gene calls are TRBV20-1 and TRBJ2-7; D is ambiguous. CDR1 and CDR2 (germline): DFQATT, SNEGSKA (reference sequence). Trimming stripped 0 bases from V and 2 bases from J, with 17 bases between. CDR3 length: 16 amino acids. The CDR3 reads CSARDAGPRSTYEQYF. The CDR3 DNA reads TGCAGTGCTAGAGATGCCGGGCCACGCTCTACCTACGAGCAGTACTTC.

This clonotype was observed a handful of times. This chain links TRBV7-2 with TRBJ2-7; D call uncertain. The CDR3 extends over 11 amino acids. V lost 6 bases to trimming and J lost 4 bases, with 7 bases between them. Germline-derived CDR1 and CDR2 are SGHTA and FQGNSA. The DNA of the CDR3 is TGTGCCAGCAGGGCGGATTACGAGCAGTACTTC. As protein: CASRADYEQYF. The whole variable domain, remainder taken from reference TRBV7-2 and TRBJ2-7, is GAGVSQSPSNKVTEKGKDVELRCDPISGHTALYWYRQSLGQGLEFLIYFQGNSAPDKSGLPSDRFSAERTGGSVSTLTIQRTQQEDSAVYLCASRADYEQYFGPGTRLTVT.

This clonotype has just a few counts. The rearrangement joins TRBV5-6 to TRBJ2-7, with 9 nucleotides matching TRBD2. From germline, CDR1 is SGHDT and CDR2 YYEEEE. Germline trimming cut 3 bases from V and 7 bases from J; bases unmatched to any gene: 14. The CDR3 contains 16 residues. The CDR3 sequence: CASSSQWTSARGEQYF. For the CDR3, the DNA is TGTGCCAGCAGCTCCCAGTGGACTAGCGCCCGGGGGGAGCAGTACTTC.

This clonotype was found many times. This chain links TRBV29-1 with TRBJ2-1; 11 bases agree with TRBD1. Looked up from germline, CDR1 is SQVTM and CDR2 is ANQGSEA. The CDR3 sequence is 13 residues long. Trimming removed 6 bases from V and 6 bases from J; junction bases left unmatched: 4. The CDR3 sequence is CSVGQGVSNEQFF. The CDR3 nucleotides read TGCAGCGTGGGACAGGGGGTGTCCAATGAGCAGTTCTTC.

There are many counts of this clonotype. V and J are TRBV5-1 and TRBJ2-1, with D hard to call. V was cut by 4 bases and J by 0 bases, with 8 bases left in between. Per germline, CDR1 SGHRS and CDR2 YFSETQ. The CDR3 consists of 14 residues. The CDR3 nucleotides are TGCGCCAGCAGCGAACAGAGCTCCTACAATGAGCAGTTCTTC. It encodes CASSEQSSYNEQFF.

In its sample, this clonotype was seen a few times. The chain uses TRBV25-1 and TRBJ1-2; TRBD1 aligns across 8 bases. V dropped 5 bases and J dropped 6; count of bases not matched to a gene: 17. This CDR3 region has 17 residues. The germline V gene encodes CDR1 MGHDK and CDR2 SYGVNS. This CDR3 is CASSHNVGNRGRNGYTF. The CDR3 nucleotides are TGTGCCAGCAGTCATAATGTTGGGAACAGGGGGAGGAATGGCTACACCTTC.

The rearrangement joins TRBV7-9 to TRBJ2-1; 7 bases align to TRBD2. This CDR3 is built from 13 residues. CDR1 is SEHNR and CDR2 is FQNEAQ in the germline V gene (reference sequence). The J segment lost 2 bases and the V segment lost 10 bases, leaving 5 bases of the junction unmatched. The CDR3 DNA reads as TGTGCCACCAAAGCGGGGCCCTACAATGAGCAGTTCTTC. It codes for CATKAGPYNEQFF.

This clonotype was counted a few times. The rearrangement joins TRBV25-1 to TRBJ2-2, with 8 positions matching TRBD2. After removal of 6 bases from V and 4 bases from J, the junction contained 10 bases not matched to a gene. The CDR3 has 16 amino acids. The germline CDR1 and CDR2 sequences are MGHDK and SYGVNS. CDR3 sequence (DNA): TGTGCCAGCAGCAATTCCGGGACTAGGCCCACCGGGGAGCTGTTTTTT. It encodes CASSNSGTRPTGELFF.

Only a few counts were recorded for this clonotype. The J gene is TRBJ2-5, the V gene TRBV5-1, with TRBD1 matching over 7 bases. Germline lookup yields CDR1 SGHRS and CDR2 YFSETQ. The CDR3 consists of 15 residues. Germline trimming cut 4 bases from V and 3 bases from J; bases unmatched to any gene: 9. The CDR3 nucleotides read TGCGCCAGCAGCCCGCAACCAGGGGGAAAAGAGACCCAGTACTTC. Its protein product is CASSPQPGGKETQYF.

The CDR3 nucleotides are TGTGCCAGCAGTTTAGGGACAGAAAGCTCCTACAATGAGCAGTTCTTC. Encoded protein: CASSLGTESSYNEQFF. The rearrangement uses TRBV27 and TRBJ2-1, with 7 bases identical to TRBD1. Germline CDR1 MNHEY, CDR2 SMNVEV (reference sequence). The CDR3 sequence is 16 residues long. V dropped 2 bases and J dropped 0; count of bases not matched to a gene: 4.

This clonotype was seen only a few times. The chain employs TRBV10-3 and TRBJ2-1, with TRBD1 matching over 8 bases. This CDR3 contains 13 residues. In germline, CDR1 is ENHRY, CDR2 SYGVKD. Trimming removed 11 bases from V and 7 bases from J; junction bases left unmatched: 10. CDR3: CASDRGAGNEQFF. CDR3 DNA sequence: TGTGCCTCCGACAGGGGCGCAGGGAATGAGCAGTTCTTC.

This clonotype was recorded a few times. The rearrangement joins TRBV3-1 to TRBJ2-7; 12 bases are a match to TRBD2. The CDR3 extends over 16 amino acids. Germline values: CDR1 LGHDT, CDR2 YNNKEL (reference sequence). V lost 1 base to trimming and J lost 5 bases; unmatched junction nucleotides: 6. The CDR3 DNA is TGTGCCAGCAGCCAAGGACTAGCGGGAGTATGGGACGAGCAGTACTTC. The encoded protein is CASSQGLAGVWDEQYF.

There are a few counts of this clonotype. The junction departs from germline at one end; a sequencing error may be responsible. The V call is TRBV7-9, the J call TRBJ2-3; perhaps TRBD2 as D (6 bases). The CDR3 has 16 residues. Germline CDR1 and CDR2: SEHNR and FQNEAQ (reference sequence). The DNA of the CDR3 is TGTGCCAGCAGCTTAAGCTCGGCGGGGAGCAGAGATACGCAGTATTTT. It is translated as CASSLSSAGSRDTQYF.

This rearrangement joins TRBV10-3 to TRBJ2-3; D ambiguous. Trimming stripped 11 bases from V and 1 base from J, with 10 bases between. Germline lookup yields CDR1 ENHRY and CDR2 SYGVKD. CDR3 size: 12 residues. In DNA form, the CDR3 reads TGTGCCTCGTCGAAGGGCACAGATACGCAGTATTTT. It is translated as CASSKGTDTQYF.

The genes are TRBV10-3 and TRBJ1-3; possible D gene TRBD1, 5 bases. V shed 6 bases and J shed 7 bases, with 13 bases lying between them. There are 13 residues in the CDR3. Per germline, CDR1 ENHRY and CDR2 SYGVKD. The CDR3 nucleotides are TGTGCCATCAGCAGGGACGAGAGGAACACCATATATTTT. Its protein is CAISRDERNTIYF.

In this sample, this clonotype turned up many times. The rearrangement links TRBV6-2 or TRBV6-3 to TRBJ2-3; 13 bases align to TRBD2. V trimming: 5 bases; J trimming: 0 bases; junction bases outside the gene matches: 17. The CDR3 is 21 residues long. Germline CDR1 is MNHEY and CDR2 is SVGEGT. The CDR3 DNA follows: TGTGCCAGCAGTCCTCCAATAGCGGGACTAGCGGGAAGGCTCAGCACAGATACGCAGTATTTT. Translated: CASSPPIAGLAGRLSTDTQYF.

The chain carries TRBV4-2 and TRBJ2-3, with D tentatively TRBD2 (6 bases). The CDR3 is made up of 14 amino acids. V dropped 5 bases and J dropped 5 bases, with 14 bases sitting between them. The germline gives CDR1 LGHNA, CDR2 YNFKEQ. CDR3 region: CASSSGTPGDTQYF. The DNA for the CDR3 is TGTGCCAGCAGCTCCGGGACTCCCGGAGATACGCAGTATTTT.

This chain connects TRBV6-1 to TRBJ2-3; tentatively, D is TRBD1 or TRBD2 (5 bases each). Germline loops: CDR1 MNHNS, CDR2 SASEGT. The CDR3 has 14 residues. The germline V and J ends were trimmed by 7 bases and 4 bases, with 15 bases remaining between them. CDR3 in amino acids: CASKDGTFPDTQYF. CDR3 coding DNA: TGTGCCAGCAAGGACGGGACCTTCCCAGATACGCAGTATTTT.

This clonotype was detected only a few times. The chain joins TRBV12-3 or TRBV12-4 to TRBJ2-7, with TRBD1 matching over 9 bases. V trimming: 7 bases; J trimming: 4 bases; junction bases outside the gene matches: 8. The CDR3 contains 14 residues. CDR3 sequence (DNA): TGTGCCAGCACCAACGGACAGGGGAGATACGAGCAGTACTTC. It translates to CASTNGQGRYEQYF.

The V gene is TRBV7-2, the J gene TRBJ1-2; no firm D call. V gave up 2 bases and J gave up 11 bases, with 15 bases separating them. Germline V CDR1 and CDR2: SGHTA, FQGNSA. The CDR3 contains 13 residues. CDR3 sequence reads: CASSLYTSGSYTF. The CDR3 nucleotides read TGTGCCAGCAGCTTATACACGAGCGGGTCGTACACCTTC.